This passage covers 24 T cell receptor beta chains from one sample sequenced in a study of T cell repertoires in cytomegalovirus infection. TCRdb fed the reads into MiXCR, producing one record per CDR3 protein. The profile shows 200,000 or so distinct CDR3 sequences, roughly 28% of them singletons. Sequencing was performed on PBMCs. Receptors were obtained from a human donor in good health (CMV status not recorded). Some clones in this sample may be carry-over from other donors' samples.

This clonotype occurred a few times. The V call is TRBV7-3, the J call TRBJ2-1; TRBD2 matches at 11 bases. The trim removed 3 bases at V and 6 bases at J, leaving 4 bases unmatched. The CDR3 spans 15 residues. Germline V lookup: CDR1 SGHTA, CDR2 FQGTGA. Written as DNA, the CDR3 is TGTGCCAGCAGCTTGACTAGCGGGATAAGCAATGAGCAGTTCTTC. It codes for CASSLTSGISNEQFF. The whole variable domain, filled in from reference TRBV7-3 and TRBJ2-1, reads GAGVSQTPSNKVTEKGKYVELRCDPISGHTALYWYRQSLGQGPEFLIYFQGTGAADDSGLPNDRFFAVRPEGSVSTLKIQRTERGDSAVYLCASSLTSGISNEQFFGPGTRLTVL.

There are many counts of this clonotype. This chain uses TRBV7-2 with TRBJ1-2; 7 bases map to TRBD1. Per the germline V gene, CDR1 is SGHTA and CDR2 is FQGNSA. The CDR3 length is 17 residues. The J segment lost 3 bases and the V segment lost 3 bases, leaving 13 bases of the junction unmatched. CDR3 loop: CASSFTTRQGTYYGYTF. The CDR3 DNA reads as TGTGCCAGCAGCTTTACCACGAGACAGGGCACCTACTATGGCTACACCTTC.

This clonotype was seen a handful of times. The chain joins TRBV12-3 or TRBV12-4 to TRBJ1-6, with D unclear. The CDR3 extends over 15 amino acids. Trimming shortened V by 6 bases and J by 5 bases, and 14 bases separated the two germline ends. The CDR3 loop is CASRTEGDHNSPLHF. In nucleotides, the CDR3 is TGTGCCAGCAGGACCGAGGGCGACCATAATTCACCCCTCCACTTT.

In this sample, this clonotype turned up a few times. The V and J genes are TRBV6-5 and TRBJ1-1, with 7 bases lining up with TRBD1. Germline assignment: CDR1 MNHEY and CDR2 SVGAGI. The CDR3 loop spans 16 amino acids. With V trimmed by 0 bases and J by 10 bases, 14 bases remained unmatched. This CDR3 is CASSYSPQEGALGAFF. Written as DNA, the CDR3 is TGTGCCAGCAGTTACTCCCCTCAGGAGGGGGCACTAGGAGCTTTCTTT.

As to this clonotype: Germline is not matched at one junction end, which may reflect a read error. CDR3 residues: CASSQDYGGMDTGEMFF. The CDR3 nucleotides read TGCGCCAGCAGCCAAGATTATGGGGGGATGGACACCGGGGAGATGTTTTTT. This chain connects TRBV4-1 to TRBJ2-2; maybe TRBD2 (6 bases). Germline CDR1 is MGHRA and CDR2 is YSYEKL. CDR3 length: 17 amino acids.

This clonotype was seen only once. The J gene is TRBJ2-2, the V gene TRBV2, with 8 positions matching TRBD1. The trim removed 4 bases at V and 7 bases at J, leaving 8 bases unmatched. From germline, CDR1 is SNHLY and CDR2 FYNNEI. The CDR3 spans 15 residues. The CDR3 DNA is TGTGCCAGCAGTGCTAGGACAGGGTGGGTCGGGGAGCTGTTTTTT. It codes for CASSARTGWVGELFF.

The chain employs TRBV7-9 and TRBJ1-2; weak D call: TRBD1 (5 bases). V lost 4 bases and J lost 8, with 17 bases in between. Germline lookup yields CDR1 SEHNR and CDR2 FQNEAQ (reference sequence). This CDR3 comprises 14 residues. The CDR3 sequence: CASSSSLGTAGYTF. The CDR3 DNA reads as TGTGCCAGCAGCTCTAGTCTCGGGACCGCCGGCTACACCTTC.

This clonotype was recorded a few times. V and J are TRBV12-3 or TRBV12-4 and TRBJ2-6; 9 bases align to TRBD1. The V gene end was trimmed by 3 bases and the J gene end by 0 bases; junction bases not matched to a gene: 3. The length of the CDR3 is 17 residues. CDR3 residues: CASSLGTGFSGANVLTF. DNA of the CDR3: TGTGCCAGCAGTTTGGGGACAGGGTTCTCTGGGGCCAACGTCCTGACTTTC.

This chain joins TRBV6-5 and TRBJ1-6; D ambiguous. Germline assignment: CDR1 MNHEY and CDR2 SVGAGI. The CDR3 loop spans 12 amino acids. The V end was cut by 2 bases, the J end by 6 bases, with 2 bases between. CDR3 sequence: CASSYLNSPLHF. CDR3 DNA: TGTGCCAGCAGTTACCTTAATTCACCCCTCCACTTT.

This clonotype was counted many times. The chain is built from TRBV7-2 and TRBJ2-3; perhaps D is TRBD1 or TRBD2 (5 bases each). This CDR3 comprises 14 residues. The ends were cut back, 0 bases at V and 6 bases at J, with 10 bases in the middle. The germline V gene has CDR1 SGHTA and CDR2 FQGNSA. CDR3 residues: CASSLAGADDTQYF. For the CDR3, the DNA is TGTGCCAGCAGCTTAGCCGGGGCAGACGATACGCAGTATTTT.

Only one count was recorded for this clonotype. The rearrangement joins TRBV11-2 to TRBJ2-3; 8 nucleotides line up with TRBD1. This CDR3 is 15 amino acids long. V lost 3 bases, J lost 4 bases, and 6 bases stayed unmatched. The germline V gene has CDR1 SGHAT and CDR2 FQNNGV. The CDR3 loop is CASSFTTDRADTQYF. CDR3 sequence (DNA): TGTGCCAGCAGCTTTACGACGGACAGGGCAGATACGCAGTATTTT.

This clonotype has more than one count but fewer than ten. The chain couples TRBV11-2 to TRBJ2-3; the D is unclear. V dropped 0 bases and J dropped 8 bases, with 9 bases sitting between them. The CDR3 totals 13 residues. From germline, CDR1 is SGHAT and CDR2 FQNNGV. The CDR3 coding sequence is TGTGCCAGCAGCTTAGAGGAACTCCGTACGCAGTATTTT. It codes for CASSLEELRTQYF.

V gene TRBV19 combines with J gene TRBJ2-7, with 10 positions matching TRBD1. CDR1 is LNHDA, CDR2 SQIVND, per germline (reference sequence). The CDR3 length is 15 residues. V lost 5 bases to trimming and J lost 2 bases; unmatched junction nucleotides: 6. The CDR3: CASSPGTGVPYEQYF. The CDR3 DNA sequence: TGTGCCAGTAGTCCGGGGACAGGGGTTCCCTACGAGCAGTACTTC.

The chain is built from TRBV20-1 and TRBJ2-5, with 9 bases that match TRBD2. V was clipped by 5 bases and J by 2 bases; unmatched bases: 9. This CDR3 comprises 15 residues. Looked up from germline, CDR1 is DFQATT and CDR2 is SNEGSKA (reference sequence). The CDR3, as DNA: TGCAGTGCTGGATTAGCGGGGGACCGGCAAGAGACCCAGTACTTC. It is translated as CSAGLAGDRQETQYF.

V is TRBV25-1 and J is TRBJ2-7; no firm D call. V was clipped by 7 bases and J by 5 bases, with 9 bases between them. This CDR3 has 11 amino acids. The germline gives CDR1 MGHDK, CDR2 SYGVNS. CDR3: CASTVADEQYF. In DNA, the CDR3 is TGTGCCAGCACGGTGGCCGACGAGCAGTACTTC.

J is TRBJ1-5 and V is TRBV10-3, with D tentatively TRBD1 (6 bases). Germline lookup yields CDR1 ENHRY and CDR2 SYGVKD. V gave up 2 bases and J gave up 4 bases, with 12 bases separating them. The CDR3 sequence is 15 residues long. The CDR3 bases are TGTGCCATCAGTGAGGAGACAGGAGAAAATCAGCCCCAGCATTTT. It codes for CAISEETGENQPQHF.

This clonotype was detected only a few times. The genes are TRBV29-1 and TRBJ1-5, with a tentative D call TRBD1 (5 bases). CDR1 SQVTM and CDR2 ANQGSEA come from the germline V gene. The germline V and J ends were trimmed by 5 bases and 9 bases, with 20 bases remaining between them. The CDR3 is 14 amino acids. CDR3 DNA sequence: TGCAGCGTTAAAGGGGCAGAACCGGAGGGGCCCCAGCATTTT. Translated, it gives CSVKGAEPEGPQHF.

The rearrangement links TRBV7-8 to TRBJ1-1; perhaps TRBD1 as D (5 bases). The CDR3 loop spans 16 amino acids. V shed 0 bases and J shed 1 base, with 12 bases lying between them. The V gene's germline CDR1 is SGHVS and CDR2 FQNEAQ. CDR3 nucleotides: TGTGCCAGCAGCTTAGCCGGGGGGGGATCGAACACTGAAGCTTTCTTT. Residues: CASSLAGGGSNTEAFF. Variable domain in full (rest from reference TRBV7-8 and TRBJ1-1): GAGVSQSPRYKVAKRGQDVALRCDPISGHVSLFWYQQALGQGPEFLTYFQNEAQLDKSGLPSDRFFAERPEGSVSTLKIQRTQQEDSAVYLCASSLAGGGSNTEAFFGQGTRLTVV.

J is TRBJ1-3 and V is TRBV7-6; D not resolved. CDR1 and CDR2 from the germline V gene are SGHVS and FNYEAQ. V was trimmed by 1 base and J by 4 bases, leaving 11 bases between them. CDR3 length: 15 amino acids. CDR3 nucleotide sequence: TGTGCCAGCAGCTTAGGCTCAGGACGAGGAAACACCATATATTTT. The encoded protein is CASSLGSGRGNTIYF.

The sample holds a few counts of this clonotype. V is TRBV7-6 and J is TRBJ2-2, with a weak D call TRBD1 (5 bases). The CDR3 is 15 amino acids. Germline assignment: CDR1 SGHVS and CDR2 FNYEAQ. V lost 7 bases to trimming and J lost 1 base, with 13 bases between them. The CDR3 loop reads CASTRSTGNTGELFF. The CDR3 DNA sequence: TGTGCCAGCACCCGATCAACAGGGAACACCGGGGAGCTGTTTTTT.

V is TRBV7-9 and J is TRBJ1-1; TRBD1 agrees at 9 bases. The CDR3 covers 16 residues. Trimming took 2 bases from V and 3 from J; bases not matched to a gene: 7. Germline V CDR1 and CDR2: SEHNR, FQNEAQ (reference sequence). The CDR3 coding sequence is TGTGCCAGCAGCTTACCGACGACAGGGGGGTACACTGAAGCTTTCTTT. It encodes CASSLPTTGGYTEAFF.

The chain is built from TRBV2 and TRBJ1-2; D is possibly TRBD1 (5 bases). The ends were cut back, 4 bases at V and 8 bases at J, with 14 bases in the middle. The germline CDR1 and CDR2 sequences are SNHLY and FYNNEI. The CDR3 has 13 residues. The CDR3 nucleotides read TGTGCCAGCAGTGTCCAGGGTGCCTTGGGCTACACCTTC. Its protein is CASSVQGALGYTF.

The gene calls are TRBV7-2 and TRBJ2-3, with D possibly TRBD1 on 6 matching bases. This CDR3 region has 16 residues. Looked up from germline, CDR1 is SGHTA and CDR2 is FQGNSA. Deletions cut 1 base from V and 4 bases from J, with 15 bases between. CDR3 region: CASSLDGGRGADTQYF. The CDR3 nucleotides are TGTGCCAGCAGCTTAGATGGGGGCAGAGGGGCAGATACGCAGTATTTT.

The chain links TRBV29-1 to TRBJ2-3; a weak D match, TRBD2 (6 bases). Trimming removed 6 bases from V and 2 bases from J, with 21 bases in between. This CDR3 is 16 amino acids long. Germline V gives CDR1 SQVTM, CDR2 ANQGSEA. The CDR3 coding sequence is TGCAGCGTGACCGGGACTCAAAAAGGGGCCACAGATACGCAGTATTTT. Translation gives CSVTGTQKGATDTQYF.